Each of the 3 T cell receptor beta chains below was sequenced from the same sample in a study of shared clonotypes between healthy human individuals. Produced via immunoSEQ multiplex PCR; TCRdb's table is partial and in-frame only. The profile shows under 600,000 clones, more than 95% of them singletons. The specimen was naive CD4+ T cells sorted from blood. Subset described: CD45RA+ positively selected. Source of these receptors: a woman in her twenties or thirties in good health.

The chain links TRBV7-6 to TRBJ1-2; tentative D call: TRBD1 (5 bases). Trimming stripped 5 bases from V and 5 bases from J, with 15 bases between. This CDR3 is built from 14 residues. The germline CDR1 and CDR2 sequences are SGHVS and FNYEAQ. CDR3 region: CASSTRDGPYGYTF. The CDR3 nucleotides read TGTGCCAGCAGCACCCGGGACGGACCTTATGGCTACACCTTC.

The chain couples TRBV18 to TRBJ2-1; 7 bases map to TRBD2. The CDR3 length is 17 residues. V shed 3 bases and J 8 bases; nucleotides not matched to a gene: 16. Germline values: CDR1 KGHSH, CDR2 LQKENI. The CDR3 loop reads CASSPLGSGKGGYEQFF. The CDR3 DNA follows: TGTGCCAGCTCACCCCTTGGGAGCGGGAAAGGAGGTTATGAGCAGTTCTTC. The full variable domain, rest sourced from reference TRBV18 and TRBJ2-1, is NAGVMQNPRHLVRRRGQEARLRCSPMKGHSHVYWYRQLPEEGLKFMVYLQKENIIDESGMPKERFSAEFPKEGPSILRIQQVVRGDSAAYFCASSPLGSGKGGYEQFFGPGTRLTVL.

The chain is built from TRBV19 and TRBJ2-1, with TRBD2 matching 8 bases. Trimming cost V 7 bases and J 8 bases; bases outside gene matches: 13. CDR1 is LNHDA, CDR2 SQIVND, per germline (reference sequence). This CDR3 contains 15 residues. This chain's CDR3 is CASIPGRGEADEQFF. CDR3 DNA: TGTGCCAGTATCCCCGGGAGGGGAGAGGCGGATGAGCAGTTCTTC.